This T cell receptor (beta chain) was captured in a study of T cell responses to AZD1222 COVID-19 vaccine. Notes on the study in general: The span of vaccine-associated CD4 TCRs extended across spike, with dominance at 160-218 and 743-854.

The data were produced by immunoSEQ multiplex PCR, yet TCRdb's version contains in-frame clones alone and is incomplete. In the table there are some 89,000 clones, 88% of which are singletons. Note on this clone: The antigen is not known.

Germline loops: CDR1 SNHLY, CDR2 FYNNEI. The trim removed 7 bases at V and 1 base at J, leaving 9 bases unmatched. The CDR3 sequence is 16 residues long. Sequenced here: peripheral blood, sampled on day 0 of MenACWY control vaccination. This clonotype was obtained from an adult in good health. This chain uses TRBV2 with TRBJ2-2; 7 nucleotides match TRBD1. The CDR3 bases are TGTGCCAGCACCAGGGATGGGACAGTGAACACCGGGGAGCTGTTTTTT. Translating gives CASTRDGTVNTGELFF.